A selection of T cell receptor beta chains follows, all from one sample in a study of blood T cell repertoires in COVID-19. Only in-frame clones appear in the TCRdb table, and some are missing; sequencing was by immunoSEQ multiplex PCR. This sample yields almost 200,000 clones, of which 80% to 90% are seen a single time; approximately 7.6% belongs to the top ten. Sequences were obtained from PBMCs or T cells enriched from blood (not recorded which). Receptors originate from a woman aged 18 to 35 who had recovered from COVID-19. CDR3s include the opening cysteine and the closing phenylalanine or tryptophan. A D gene is named only where the DNA matches it firmly. Clone sizes are given selectively: once, few, many, or a class where the clone is expanded.

D: .; size: .; V: TRBV5-1; length: 13; J: TRBJ2-3; CDR3: CASSLEEGDTQYF; DNA: TGCGCCAGCAGCTTGGAGGAGGGAGATACGCAGTATTTT
D: TRBD2; size: .; V: TRBV5-4; length: 19; J: TRBJ2-1; CDR3: CASSLGGLAGAAPYNEQFF; DNA: TGTGCCAGCAGCTTGGGAGGACTAGCGGGGGCCGCCCCCTACAATGAGCAGTTCTTC
D: .; size: few; V: TRBV4-1; length: 18; J: TRBJ1-6; CDR3: CASSPWTTGGRYNSPLHF; DNA: TGCGCCAGCAGCCCATGGACCACCGGAGGAAGGTATAATTCACCCCTCCACTTT
D: TRBD1; size: .; V: TRBV7-3; length: 16; J: TRBJ2-1; CDR3: CASSLTGDRVYNEQFF; DNA: TGTGCCAGCAGCTTAACGGGGGACAGGGTCTACAATGAGCAGTTCTTC
D: TRBD1; size: .; V: TRBV2; length: 15; J: TRBJ2-4; CDR3: CASIDRGRAKNIQYF; DNA: TGTGCCAGCATTGACAGGGGCCGAGCCAAAAACATTCAGTACTTC
D: .; size: .; V: TRBV10-3; length: 14; J: TRBJ2-1; CDR3: CATRVGAGYNEQFF; DNA: TGTGCCACCCGGGTGGGGGCAGGGTACAATGAGCAGTTCTTC
D: .; size: once; V: TRBV19; length: 13; J: TRBJ1-2; CDR3: CASSRTGFSGYTF; DNA: TGTGCCAGTAGTAGAACAGGGTTTTCTGGCTACACCTTC
D: TRBD1; size: .; V: TRBV12-3/TRBV12-4; length: 13; J: TRBJ1-2; CDR3: CASSGDSLYGYTF; DNA: TGTGCCAGCAGTGGGGACAGCCTCTATGGCTACACCTTC
D: TRBD1; size: .; V: TRBV5-1; length: 14; J: TRBJ1-2; CDR3: CASSLGGQGIGYTF; DNA: TGCGCCAGCAGCTTGGGGGGACAGGGTATAGGCTACACCTTC
D: TRBD2; size: .; V: TRBV9; length: 15; J: TRBJ2-3; CDR3: CASSVSGGFTDTQYF; DNA: TGTGCCAGCAGCGTTAGCGGGGGGTTTACAGATACGCAGTATTTT
D: TRBD1; size: .; V: TRBV30; length: 13; J: TRBJ1-6; CDR3: CAWEGQPNSPLHF; DNA: TGTGCCTGGGAGGGACAGCCCAATTCACCCCTCCACTTT
D: .; size: .; V: TRBV10-1; length: 16; J: TRBJ1-2; CDR3: CASRDPTDQGYYGYTF; DNA: TGCGCCAGCAGAGACCCGACAGACCAGGGATACTATGGCTACACCTTC
D: TRBD1; size: .; V: TRBV4-1; length: 16; J: TRBJ1-1; CDR3: CASSQRGTGLNTEAFF; DNA: TGCGCCAGCAGCCAACGCGGGACAGGGCTTAACACTGAAGCTTTCTTT
D: .; size: .; V: TRBV28; length: 13; J: TRBJ1-4; CDR3: CASSLLVREKLFF; DNA: TGTGCCAGCAGTCTCCTTGTCAGGGAAAAACTGTTTTTT
D: .; size: .; V: TRBV30; length: 16; J: TRBJ2-2; CDR3: CAWGRVDGGHTGELFF; DNA: TGTGCCTGGGGGCGCGTGGACGGGGGTCACACCGGGGAGCTGTTTTTT
D: .; size: once; V: TRBV11-2; length: 12; J: TRBJ2-7; CDR3: CASSRDTHEQYF; DNA: TGTGCCAGCAGTCGCGACACCCACGAGCAGTACTTC
D: .; size: .; V: TRBV29-1; length: 14; J: TRBJ2-4; CDR3: CSVVGGLAKNIQYF; DNA: TGCAGCGTTGTGGGCGGGCTAGCCAAAAACATTCAGTACTTC
D: TRBD1; size: .; V: TRBV19; length: 15; J: TRBJ1-1; CDR3: CASSISWGQGTEAFF; DNA: TGTGCCAGTAGTATCTCTTGGGGACAGGGAACTGAAGCTTTCTTT
D: .; size: once; V: TRBV9; length: 14; J: TRBJ2-3; CDR3: CASSPRTGTDTQYF; DNA: TGTGCCAGCAGCCCTCGGACTGGCACAGATACGCAGTATTTT
D: TRBD1; size: .; V: TRBV19; length: 17; J: TRBJ2-7; CDR3: CASSIGGRDRATYEQYF; DNA: TGTGCCAGTAGTATAGGCGGCCGGGACAGGGCGACCTACGAGCAGTACTTC
D: .; size: .; V: TRBV7-3; length: 13; J: TRBJ1-1; CDR3: CASSKQLNTEAFF; DNA: TGTGCCAGCAGTAAACAGCTGAACACTGAAGCTTTCTTT
D: .; size: .; V: TRBV5-8; length: 14; J: TRBJ1-6; CDR3: CASSFRQENSPLHF; DNA: TGTGCCAGCAGCTTCAGACAGGAAAATTCACCCCTCCACTTT
D: .; size: .; V: TRBV27; length: 16; J: TRBJ1-4; CDR3: CASSRFRQETNEKLFF; DNA: TGTGCCAGCAGTCGATTTAGACAGGAGACTAATGAAAAACTGTTTTTT
D: .; size: .; V: TRBV20-1; length: 14; J: TRBJ1-2; CDR3: CSASLGHRNYGYTF; DNA: TGCAGTGCTAGTTTGGGACACCGAAACTATGGCTACACCTTC
D: .; size: .; V: TRBV28; length: 12; J: TRBJ2-7; CDR3: CASSLNGYEQYF; DNA: TGTGCCAGCAGTTTAAACGGGTACGAGCAGTACTTC
D: .; size: .; V: TRBV25-1; length: 17; J: TRBJ1-6; CDR3: CASSEVWWGGQDSPLHF; DNA: TGTGCCAGCAGTGAAGTTTGGTGGGGGGGCCAGGATTCACCCCTCCACTTT
D: .; size: .; V: TRBV6-5; length: 16; J: TRBJ2-5; CDR3: CASSYLAGRVVETQYF; DNA: TGTGCCAGCAGTTACTTGGCGGGTAGGGTGGTCGAGACCCAGTACTTC